These 32 T cell receptor beta chains originate from one sample sequenced in a study of cytomegalovirus exposure and HLA in healthy donors. The PCR made use of 60 Vbeta and 13 Jbeta primers. The assay was immunoSEQ multiplex PCR, and TCRdb's table has in-frame clones only and misses some. The table records around 140,000 clones, about 76% of them present only once. The sample taken for sequencing was PBMCs. These receptors were taken from a middle-aged woman in good health and CMV-seronegative.

The chain links TRBV29-1 to TRBJ2-5, with 8 bases matching TRBD1. The end of the DNA is better explained by TRBJ2-7, so the J call may be wrong. CDR1 and CDR2 (germline): SQVTM, ANQGSEA. The CDR3 sequence is 13 residues long. CDR3 residues: CSVPGGGQYEQYF. The DNA of the CDR3 is TGCAGCGTGCCAGGGGGCGGCCAGTACGAGCAGTACTTC.

The V and J genes are TRBV29-1 and TRBJ1-2; maybe TRBD1 (5 bases). V was shortened by 6 bases and J by 4 bases, with 15 bases between the two germline ends. This CDR3 is 13 amino acids long. Per the germline V gene, CDR1 is SQVTM and CDR2 is ANQGSEA. The CDR3 protein is CSVLRAASYGYTF. The CDR3 DNA sequence: TGCAGCGTACTCAGGGCAGCAAGCTATGGCTACACCTTC.

CDR3: CASSLPNRDDVEAFF. The DNA of the CDR3 is TGTGCCAGCAGCTTACCGAACAGGGATGATGTTGAAGCTTTCTTT. The V call is TRBV7-9, the J call TRBJ1-1; tentative D call: TRBD1 (6 bases). Germline V gene data show CDR1 as SEHNR and CDR2 as FQNEAQ (reference sequence). Trimming stripped 2 bases from V and 7 bases from J, with 17 bases between. This CDR3 contains 15 residues.

V gene TRBV4-2 combines with J gene TRBJ2-5; maybe TRBD2 (5 bases). The better agreement between TRBJ2-7 and the DNA end casts doubt on the J call. The germline gives CDR1 LGHNA, CDR2 YNFKEQ. The CDR3 sequence is 15 residues long. CDR3 loop: CASSQEEANTYEQYF. The CDR3, as DNA: TGTGCCAGCAGCCAAGAGGAGGCGAATACCTACGAGCAGTACTTC.

The chain recombines TRBV6-6 with TRBJ1-1; D not resolved. The CDR3 is made up of 14 amino acids. The germline V gene encodes CDR1 MNHNY and CDR2 SVGAGI (reference sequence). V lost 4 bases, J lost 4 bases, and 13 bases lay in between. The DNA of the CDR3 is TGTGCCAGCAGTTCCACCCGGGTGGGCACTGAAGCTTTCTTT. Residues: CASSSTRVGTEAFF.

The V call is TRBV7-9, the J call TRBJ2-5; tentative D call: TRBD2 (6 bases). Trimming shortened V by 5 bases and J by 3 bases, and 16 bases separated the two germline ends. The V gene's germline CDR1 is SEHNR and CDR2 FQNEAQ (reference sequence). This CDR3 has 15 residues. CDR3 in DNA: TGTGCCAGCAGCATCTCGACGGGGGACGAAGAGACCCAGTACTTC. Translating it yields CASSISTGDEETQYF. The variable domain in full, with the rest retrieved from reference TRBV7-9 and TRBJ2-5, is DTGVSQNPRHKITKRGQNVTFRCDPISEHNRLYWYRQTLGQGPEFLTYFQNEAQLEKSRLLSDRFSAERPKGSFSTLEIQRTEQGDSAMYLCASSISTGDEETQYFGPGTRLLVL.

The V call is TRBV6-6, the J call TRBJ1-6, with TRBD1 matching 9 bases. CDR1 MNHNY and CDR2 SVGAGI come from the germline V gene (reference sequence). The CDR3 contains 15 residues. With 6 bases clipped from V and 8 bases from J, the junction kept 8 bases outside the gene matches. Here the CDR3 DNA reads TGTGCCAGCAGCCATGGACAGGGGACTTATTCACCCCTCCACTTT. It translates to CASSHGQGTYSPLHF.

This chain links TRBV7-9 with TRBJ2-5; 9 bases are a match to TRBD2. Germline assignment: CDR1 SEHNR and CDR2 FQNEAQ (reference sequence). V lost 4 bases to trimming and J lost 0 bases; unmatched junction nucleotides: 6. The CDR3 sequence is 16 residues long. CDR3 protein: CASSSISGGHQETQYF. The CDR3 DNA reads TGTGCCAGCAGCTCCATTAGCGGGGGCCACCAAGAGACCCAGTACTTC.

The chain joins TRBV9 to TRBJ1-4, with 9 bases fitting TRBD1. This CDR3 has 16 residues. After removal of 4 bases from V and 8 bases from J, the junction contained 12 bases not matched to a gene. Germline V CDR1 and CDR2: SGDLS, YYNGEE. As DNA, the CDR3 is TGTGCCAGCAGCAGGACCTTGACAGGGGGTAGGGAAAAACTGTTTTTT. It codes for CASSRTLTGGREKLFF.

The rearrangement links TRBV27 to TRBJ2-3; 11 bases line up with TRBD2. Germline CDR1 and CDR2: MNHEY and SMNVEV (reference sequence). Unmatched junction bases numbered 1, after V lost 7 bases and J lost 1 base. The CDR3 covers 14 residues. CDR3 DNA: TGTGCCAGCATGACTAGCGGGGGCACAGATACGCAGTATTTT. Translation gives CASMTSGGTDTQYF.

The chain is built from TRBV28 and TRBJ2-7; 9 bases agree with TRBD1. Germline V gene lookup returns CDR1 MDHEN and CDR2 SYDVKM. The CDR3 length is 14 residues. The V gene end was trimmed by 9 bases and the J gene end by 3 bases; junction bases not matched to a gene: 9. The CDR3: CASKRTGQGYEQYF. The CDR3 DNA sequence: TGTGCCAGTAAACGGACGGGACAGGGCTACGAGCAGTACTTC. The variable domain in full, completed from reference TRBV28 and TRBJ2-7, reads DVKVTQSSRYLVKRTGEKVFLECVQDMDHENMFWYRQDPGLGLRLIYFSYDVKMKEKGDIPEGYSVSREKKERFSLILESASTNQTSMYLCASKRTGQGYEQYFGPGTRLTVT.

The V call is TRBV7-3, the J call TRBJ2-1; unclear D gene. The V gene's germline CDR1 is SGHTA and CDR2 FQGTGA. V lost 0 bases and J lost 6, with 6 bases in between. The CDR3 is made up of 13 amino acids. This CDR3 reads CASSLTSANEQFF. As DNA, the CDR3 is TGTGCCAGCAGCTTAACGAGTGCCAATGAGCAGTTCTTC.

The V gene is TRBV7-9, the J gene TRBJ1-1, with D uncertain. The CDR3 extends over 16 amino acids. The V and J ends lost 2 bases and 1 base respectively, with 14 bases between them. Germline loops: CDR1 SEHNR, CDR2 FQNEAQ (reference sequence). The CDR3 here is CASSLRSQEQNTEAFF. The CDR3 coding sequence is TGTGCCAGCAGCTTAAGGTCGCAGGAACAGAACACTGAAGCTTTCTTT.

The chain combines TRBV7-9 with TRBJ1-1; perhaps TRBD1 as D (6 bases). The germline V gene has CDR1 SEHNR and CDR2 FQNEAQ (reference sequence). Trimming cost V 5 bases and J 8 bases, with 15 bases left between them. This CDR3 is built from 13 residues. The DNA of the CDR3 is TGTGCCAGCAGCCCTCCAGGGGCCCAAGAAGCTTTCTTT. Translation: CASSPPGAQEAFF.

The table lists this clone with a few counts. The V and J genes are TRBV4-2 and TRBJ1-5, with TRBD1 as a possible D gene (5 bases). Between the trimmed V and J ends, which lost 0 bases and 4 bases, there was a span of 10 bases. Germline values: CDR1 LGHNA, CDR2 YNFKEQ. This CDR3 contains 15 residues. This chain's CDR3 is CASSQDSAGNQPQHF. The CDR3 nucleotides are TGTGCCAGCAGCCAAGATTCGGCAGGGAATCAGCCCCAGCATTTT.

The rearrangement uses TRBV14 and TRBJ1-1, with D tentatively TRBD1 (5 bases). Germline V gene data show CDR1 as SGHDN and CDR2 as FVKESK. The CDR3 consists of 12 residues. Trimming pared 4 bases from V and 4 bases from J, leaving 7 bases between. The CDR3 nucleotides read TGTGCCAGCAGCCCCCAGGGCACTGAAGCTTTCTTT. Its protein is CASSPQGTEAFF.

In its sample, this clone was seen once. The J gene is TRBJ2-7, the V gene TRBV21-1; TRBD2, as called in the table, went unchecked against the DNA. TRBV21-1 is deemed a pseudogene. This CDR3 is built from 18 residues. The CDR3 here is CASSSASPLAGGPYEQYF. The CDR3 region has the DNA TGTGCCAGCAGCTCCGCGTCCCCCCTAGCGGGGGGTCCCTACGAGCAGTACTTC.

The CDR3, as DNA: TGTGCCAGCAGTTCCCCCGGACAGAGCCCTAATTCACCCCTCCACTTT. Its protein is CASSSPGQSPNSPLHF. The chain employs TRBV28 and TRBJ1-6, with D perhaps TRBD1 (6 bases). Trimming pared 4 bases from V and 6 bases from J, leaving 16 bases between. The CDR3 covers 16 residues. Germline-derived CDR1 and CDR2 are MDHEN and SYDVKM.

The rearrangement links TRBV4-3 to TRBJ2-1, with TRBD2 matching 10 bases. The CDR3 length is 17 residues. Germline V gene lookup returns CDR1 LGHNA and CDR2 YSLEER. V dropped 1 base and J dropped 4; count of bases not matched to a gene: 7. The CDR3 loop reads CASSQVFSSGGYNEQFF. CDR3 coding DNA: TGCGCCAGCAGCCAAGTCTTTAGTAGCGGGGGGTACAATGAGCAGTTCTTC.

The V and J genes are TRBV6-1 and TRBJ2-3; tentative D call: TRBD2 (6 bases). V lost 4 bases to trimming and J lost 1 base, with 12 bases between them. The germline V gene has CDR1 MNHNS and CDR2 SASEGT. The CDR3 loop spans 15 amino acids. As DNA, the CDR3 is TGTGCCAGCAGTGCCGGGACTTCGGGCACAGATACGCAGTATTTT. Encoded protein: CASSAGTSGTDTQYF.

The chain couples TRBV7-9 to TRBJ1-1, with D perhaps matching TRBD1 (6 bases). Germline CDR1 is SEHNR and CDR2 is FQNEAQ (reference sequence). The CDR3 extends over 13 amino acids. V lost 1 base and J lost 10, with 13 bases in between. The DNA of the CDR3 is TGTGCCAGCAGCTTAGGTGGGGGCCCCAGAGCTTTCTTT. This sequence encodes CASSLGGGPRAFF.

This chain uses TRBV2 with TRBJ2-5; D is perhaps TRBD2 (7 bases). V dropped 3 bases and J dropped 11 bases, with 16 bases sitting between them. Germline values: CDR1 SNHLY, CDR2 FYNNEI. The CDR3 runs to 13 residues. CDR3 coding DNA: TGTGCCAGCAGTGAGGCGGGGGCGGTCGGGCAGTACTTC. Residues: CASSEAGAVGQYF.

The rearrangement joins TRBV19 to TRBJ1-4; perhaps TRBD1 as D (5 bases). CDR3 length: 15 residues. Trimming removed 5 bases at V and 8 bases at J, with 18 bases between. Per the germline V gene, CDR1 is LNHDA and CDR2 is SQIVND (reference sequence). CDR3 residues: CASSLPEGWKEKLFF. The CDR3 DNA sequence: TGTGCCAGTAGTCTCCCGGAGGGGTGGAAAGAAAAACTGTTTTTT.

On this clone itself: The sample contains more than one DNA sequence encoding this CDR3. The V gene is TRBV28, the J gene TRBJ1-5, with D hard to call. From germline, CDR1 is MDHEN and CDR2 SYDVKM. This CDR3 has 12 residues. V was cut by 2 bases and J by 6 bases, with 5 bases left in between. For the CDR3, the DNA is TGTGCCAGCAGTTTACTCGGTCAGCCCCAGCATTTT. As protein: CASSLLGQPQHF.

The genes are TRBV11-1 and TRBJ2-7; the match to TRBD2 covers 10 bases. Germline CDR1 and CDR2: SGHAT and FQDESV (reference sequence). Losses at the gene ends were 7 bases for V and 4 bases for J; bases not matched to a gene: 10. The CDR3 has 15 residues. CDR3 protein: CASTGTSARSYEQYF. The CDR3 DNA sequence: TGTGCCAGCACCGGGACTAGCGCCCGTTCGTACGAGCAGTACTTC.

This rearrangement joins TRBV7-3 to TRBJ1-1; no definite D call. Trimming left V 6 bases short and J 0 bases short, with 8 bases between. The germline V gene encodes CDR1 SGHTA and CDR2 FQGTGA. This CDR3 contains 13 residues. Here the CDR3 reads CASSRLLNTEAFF. CDR3 nucleotide sequence: TGTGCCAGCAGTAGACTTCTGAACACTGAAGCTTTCTTT.

This clone turned up a few times. V and J are TRBV5-1 and TRBJ1-1; 7 bases are a match to TRBD1. CDR1 and CDR2 (germline): SGHRS, YFSETQ. CDR3 length: 15 amino acids. Trimming removed 1 base from V and 1 base from J; junction bases left unmatched: 4. The CDR3 nucleotides are TGCGCCAGCAGCTTGATGACAGGGTCGAACACTGAAGCTTTCTTT. This sequence encodes CASSLMTGSNTEAFF.

The gene calls are TRBV2 and TRBJ1-4; the match to TRBD1 covers 7 bases. Germline CDR1 and CDR2: SNHLY and FYNNEI. This CDR3 contains 15 residues. J was trimmed by 5 bases and V by 6 bases; bases with no gene match: 9. CDR3 nucleotide sequence: TGTGCCAGCAGCCCTGGACAGGTCGGCAATGAAAAACTGTTTTTT. It specifies CASSPGQVGNEKLFF.

This clone was counted a few times. The V call is TRBV5-6, the J call TRBJ2-7; D is unclear. Germline V gene sequence: CDR1 SGHDT, CDR2 YYEEEE. With 4 bases removed from V and 7 bases from J, the gap between germline ends came to 9 bases. The CDR3 length is 11 residues. CDR3 coding DNA: TGTGCCAGCAGCACGTCAACAGAGCAGTACTTC. Protein product: CASSTSTEQYF.

This clone was counted a single time. The chain recombines TRBV5-1 with TRBJ1-2, with D possibly TRBD1 on 6 matching bases. The CDR3 has 14 amino acids. Germline values: CDR1 SGHRS, CDR2 YFSETQ. The ends were cut back, 0 bases at V and 4 bases at J, with 10 bases in the middle. The DNA for the CDR3 is TGCGCCAGCAGCTTGGAGCTGGGGGCCTATGGCTACACCTTC. It codes for CASSLELGAYGYTF.

The chain links TRBV13 to TRBJ1-1; D gene uncertain. Germline V CDR1 and CDR2: PRHDT, FYEKMQ (reference sequence). The CDR3 runs 18 residues. V lost 0 bases, J lost 0 bases, and 17 bases lay in between. CDR3 sequence: CASSLGSRRGWLNTEAFF. CDR3 nucleotide sequence: TGTGCCAGCAGCTTAGGTTCCCGAAGAGGATGGTTGAACACTGAAGCTTTCTTT.

The chain recombines TRBV2 with TRBJ2-1; possibly TRBD2 for D (6 bases). The CDR3 totals 16 residues. Trimming removed 5 bases from V and 0 bases from J, with 14 bases in between. Germline V CDR1 and CDR2: SNHLY, FYNNEI. CDR3 region: CASSLTSPSSYNEQFF. The CDR3 coding sequence is TGTGCCAGCAGTTTAACTAGCCCGAGCTCCTACAATGAGCAGTTCTTC.